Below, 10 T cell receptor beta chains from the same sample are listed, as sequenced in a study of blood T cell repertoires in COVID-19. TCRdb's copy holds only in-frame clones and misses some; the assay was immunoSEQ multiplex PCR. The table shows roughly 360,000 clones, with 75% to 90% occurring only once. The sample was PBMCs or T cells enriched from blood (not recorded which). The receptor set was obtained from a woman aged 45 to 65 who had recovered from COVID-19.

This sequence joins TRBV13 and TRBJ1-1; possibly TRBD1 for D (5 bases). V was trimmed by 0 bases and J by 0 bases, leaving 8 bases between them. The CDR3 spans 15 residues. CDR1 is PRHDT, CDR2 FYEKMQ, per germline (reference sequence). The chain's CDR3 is CASSLGGGVNTEAFF. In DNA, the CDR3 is TGTGCCAGCAGCTTAGGCGGAGGGGTGAACACTGAAGCTTTCTTT.

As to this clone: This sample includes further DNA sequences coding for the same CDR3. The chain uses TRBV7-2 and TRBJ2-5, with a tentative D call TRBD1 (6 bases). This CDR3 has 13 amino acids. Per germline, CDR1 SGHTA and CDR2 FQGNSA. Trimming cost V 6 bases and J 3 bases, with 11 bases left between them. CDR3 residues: CASSTDRKETQYF. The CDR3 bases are TGTGCCAGCAGTACCGACAGGAAAGAGACCCAGTACTTC.

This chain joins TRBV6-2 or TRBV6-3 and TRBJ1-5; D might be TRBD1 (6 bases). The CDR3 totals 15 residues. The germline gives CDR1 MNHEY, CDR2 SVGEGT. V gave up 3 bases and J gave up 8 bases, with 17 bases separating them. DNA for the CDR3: TGTGCCAGCAGTTATGGGGACATCCGTTTAAAGCCCCAGCATTTT. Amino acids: CASSYGDIRLKPQHF.

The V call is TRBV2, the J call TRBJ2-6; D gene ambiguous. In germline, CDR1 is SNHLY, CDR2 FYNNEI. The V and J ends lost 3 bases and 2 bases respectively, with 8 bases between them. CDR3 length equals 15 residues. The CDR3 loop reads CASSDAVAGANVLTF. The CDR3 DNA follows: TGTGCCAGCAGTGATGCGGTTGCTGGGGCCAACGTCCTGACTTTC.

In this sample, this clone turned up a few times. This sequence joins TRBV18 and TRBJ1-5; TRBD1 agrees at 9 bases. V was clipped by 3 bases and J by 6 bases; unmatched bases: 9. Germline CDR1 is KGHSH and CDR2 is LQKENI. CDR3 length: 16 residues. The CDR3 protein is CASSPTGGLQGQPQHF. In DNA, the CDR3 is TGTGCCAGCTCACCTACAGGGGGCCTCCAAGGTCAGCCCCAGCATTTT.

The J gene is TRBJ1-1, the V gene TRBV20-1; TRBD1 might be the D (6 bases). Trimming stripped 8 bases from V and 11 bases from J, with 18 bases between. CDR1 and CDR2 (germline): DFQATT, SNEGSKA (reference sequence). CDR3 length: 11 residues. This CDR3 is CSSSGPGVAFF. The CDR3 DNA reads TGCAGTTCCTCAGGTCCAGGGGTGGCTTTCTTT.

The CDR3 loop reads CASSIGTGGSGANVLTF. The CDR3 coding sequence is TGTGCCAGCAGTATCGGGACAGGGGGATCTGGGGCCAACGTCCTGACTTTC. The J gene is TRBJ2-6, the V gene TRBV2, with TRBD1 identical over 11 bases. The CDR3 spans 17 residues. Germline trimming cut 5 bases from V and 1 base from J; bases unmatched to any gene: 4. CDR1 and CDR2 (germline): SNHLY, FYNNEI.

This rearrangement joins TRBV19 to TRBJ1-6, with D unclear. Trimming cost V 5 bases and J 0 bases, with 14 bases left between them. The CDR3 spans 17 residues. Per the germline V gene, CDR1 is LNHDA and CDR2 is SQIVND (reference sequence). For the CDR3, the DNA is TGTGCCAGTAGTCTTCGGGGAGTAAGCTCCTATAATTCACCCCTCCACTTT. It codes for CASSLRGVSSYNSPLHF. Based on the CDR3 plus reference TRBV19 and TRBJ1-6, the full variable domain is DGGITQSPKYLFRKEGQNVTLSCEQNLNHDAMYWYRQDPGQGLRLIYYSQIVNDFQKGDIAEGYSVSREKKESFPLTVTSAQKNPTAFYLCASSLRGVSSYNSPLHFGNGTRLTVT.

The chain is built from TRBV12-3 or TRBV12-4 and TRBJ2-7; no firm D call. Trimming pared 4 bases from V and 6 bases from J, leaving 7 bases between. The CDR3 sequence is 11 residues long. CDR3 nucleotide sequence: TGTGCCAGCAGTTCTCTAGGCGAGCAGTACTTC. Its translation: CASSSLGEQYF.

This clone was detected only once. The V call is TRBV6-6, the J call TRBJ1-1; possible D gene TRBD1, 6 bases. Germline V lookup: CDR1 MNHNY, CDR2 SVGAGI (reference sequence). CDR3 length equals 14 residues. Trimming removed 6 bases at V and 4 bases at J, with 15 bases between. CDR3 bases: TGTGCCAGCAGCACAGGGCTGGGTGTCACTGAAGCTTTCTTT. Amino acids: CASSTGLGVTEAFF.